This T cell receptor beta chain is drawn from a study of radiation and T cells in renal cell carcinoma. About the research overall: Nephrectomy followed 15 Gy stereotactic body radiation by 4 weeks. Regarding the study as a whole: Without pretreatment biopsies, baseline tumor clonotype presence was undetermined.

Trimming took 5 bases from V and 0 from J; bases not matched to a gene: 0. The V gene's germline CDR1 is SGHVS and CDR2 FNYEAQ. The CDR3 extends over 16 amino acids. Stated time point: baseline pretreatment blood. Treatment reported: 15 Gy SBRT to primary tumor, nephrectomy 4 weeks later. Serial blood draws occurred at baseline and 2 and 4 weeks post-SBRT. The tumor was a clear cell renal cell carcinoma. As for this clone: Its antigen is still unknown.

Assay used: immunoSEQ multiplex PCR; TCRdb lists only in-frame clones, some missing. The sample carries about 95,000 clones, 80% to 90% recorded once. Sequences were derived from blood, sampled from a patient whose treatment included radiotherapy and nephrectomy. This TCR was sampled from a man between 45 and 60 years old with renal cell carcinoma. V and J are TRBV7-6 and TRBJ2-1; TRBD2 matches at 14 bases. The CDR3 DNA sequence: TGTGCCAGCAGCGGGACTAGCGGGGGCTCCTACAATGAGCAGTTCTTC. Amino acids: CASSGTSGGSYNEQFF.